The clone carrying this T cell receptor (beta chain) was seen at least ten times. Sorted naive CD8 T cells, roughly 19,000 to 1,100,000, were sequenced from 10%, 30% or 50% RNA. The CD8+CD4-CCR7+CD45RA+ phenotype defined the sorted naive CD8 T cells. Germline V lookup: CDR1 LGHNT, CDR2 FRNRAP. There are 12 residues in the CDR3. V was shortened by 0 bases and J by 4 bases, with 4 bases between the two germline ends. MiXCR, applied by TCRdb to the PCR reads, yields one record per CDR3 protein. The data show roughly 300,000 distinct CDR3 sequences, about 22% seen once. The data are from a study of molecular identifiers for immune sequencing clone quantification.

Source material: naive CD8+ T cells from blood, with Jurkat cell RNA spiked in. Subset in this sample: FACS-sorted CD8+CD4-CCR7+CD45RA+ naive T cells. The receptor comes from a human donor in good health. Some libraries in this study had Jurkat cell RNA spiked in. The chain joins TRBV12-5 to TRBJ2-7; D gene ambiguous. The CDR3 DNA is TGTGCTAGTGGTTTGGTACAGTACGAGCAGTACTTC. Translated: CASGLVQYEQYF.